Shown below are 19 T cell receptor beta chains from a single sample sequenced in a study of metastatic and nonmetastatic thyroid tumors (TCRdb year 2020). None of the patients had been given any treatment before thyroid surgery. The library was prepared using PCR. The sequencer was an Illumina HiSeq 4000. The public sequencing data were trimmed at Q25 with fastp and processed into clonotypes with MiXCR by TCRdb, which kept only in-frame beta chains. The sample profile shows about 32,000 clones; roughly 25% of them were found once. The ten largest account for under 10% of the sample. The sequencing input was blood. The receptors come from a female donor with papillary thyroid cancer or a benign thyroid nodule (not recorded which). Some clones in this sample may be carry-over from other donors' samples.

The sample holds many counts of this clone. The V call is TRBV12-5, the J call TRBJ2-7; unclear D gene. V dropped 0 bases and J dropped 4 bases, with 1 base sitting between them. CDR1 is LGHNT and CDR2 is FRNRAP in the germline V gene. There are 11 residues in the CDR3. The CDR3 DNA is TGTGCTAGTGGTTTGGTATACGAGCAGTACTTC. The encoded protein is CASGLVYEQYF.

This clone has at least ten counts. The CDR3 is CSARPPSGHPMGNQPQHF. CDR3 sequence (DNA): TGCAGTGCTAGACCACCTTCTGGACACCCAATGGGCAATCAGCCCCAGCATTTT. V is TRBV20-1 and J is TRBJ1-5, with a tentative D call TRBD1 (5 bases). The CDR3 runs to 18 residues. V was trimmed by 2 bases and J by 2 bases, leaving 22 bases between them. In germline, CDR1 is DFQATT, CDR2 SNEGSKA (reference sequence).

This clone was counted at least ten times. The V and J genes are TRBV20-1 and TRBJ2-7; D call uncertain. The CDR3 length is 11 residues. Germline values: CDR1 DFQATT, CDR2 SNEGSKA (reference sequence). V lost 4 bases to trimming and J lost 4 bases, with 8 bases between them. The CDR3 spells CSATIGYEQYF. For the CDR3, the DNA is TGCAGTGCTACCATAGGATACGAGCAGTACTTC.

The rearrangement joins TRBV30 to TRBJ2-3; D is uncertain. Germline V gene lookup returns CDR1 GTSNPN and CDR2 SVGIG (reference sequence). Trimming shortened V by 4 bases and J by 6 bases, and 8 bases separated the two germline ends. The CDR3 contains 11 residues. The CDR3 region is CAWKNGDTQYF. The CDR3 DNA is TGTGCCTGGAAGAACGGTGATACGCAGTATTTT.

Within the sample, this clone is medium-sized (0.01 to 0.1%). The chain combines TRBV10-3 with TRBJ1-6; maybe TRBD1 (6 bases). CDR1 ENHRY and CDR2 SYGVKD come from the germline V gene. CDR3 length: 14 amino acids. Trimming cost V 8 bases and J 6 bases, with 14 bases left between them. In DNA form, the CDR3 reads TGTGCCATCGGGGGCGACAGATTTAATTCACCCCTCCACTTT. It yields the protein CAIGGDRFNSPLHF.

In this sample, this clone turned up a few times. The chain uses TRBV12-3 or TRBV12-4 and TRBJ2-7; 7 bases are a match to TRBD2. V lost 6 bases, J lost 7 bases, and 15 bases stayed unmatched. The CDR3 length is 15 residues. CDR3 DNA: TGTGCCAGCAGAGGGCGGGAGACTTCCTACAGTGAGCAGTACTTC. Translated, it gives CASRGRETSYSEQYF.

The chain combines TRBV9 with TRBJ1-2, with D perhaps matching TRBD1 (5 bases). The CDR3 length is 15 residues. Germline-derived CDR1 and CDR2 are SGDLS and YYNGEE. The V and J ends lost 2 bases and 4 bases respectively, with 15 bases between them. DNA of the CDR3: TGTGCCAGCAGCGTCGAGTCCGGGACGGCCTATGGCTACACCTTC. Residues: CASSVESGTAYGYTF.

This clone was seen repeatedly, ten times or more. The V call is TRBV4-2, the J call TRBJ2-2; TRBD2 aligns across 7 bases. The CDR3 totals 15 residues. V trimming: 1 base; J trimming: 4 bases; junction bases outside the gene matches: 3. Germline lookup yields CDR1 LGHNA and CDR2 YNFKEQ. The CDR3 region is CASSQGASGTGELFF. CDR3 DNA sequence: TGTGCCAGCAGCCAAGGCGCTAGCGGCACCGGGGAGCTGTTTTTT.

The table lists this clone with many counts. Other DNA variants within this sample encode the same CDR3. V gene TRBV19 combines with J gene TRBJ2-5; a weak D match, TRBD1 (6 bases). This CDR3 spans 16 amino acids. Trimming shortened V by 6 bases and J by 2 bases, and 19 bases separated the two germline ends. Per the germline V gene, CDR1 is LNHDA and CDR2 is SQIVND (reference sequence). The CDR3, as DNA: TGTGCCAGTAGGAGAACTGGACAGTTAAAACAAGAGACCCAGTACTTC. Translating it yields CASRRTGQLKQETQYF.

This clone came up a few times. As DNA, the CDR3 is TGTGCCAGCAACCTTGTGGCGACAGGCCCTGTGGAAGCTTTCTTT. Its protein product is CASNLVATGPVEAFF. The J gene is TRBJ1-1, the V gene TRBV28; TRBD1 might be the D (6 bases). Trimming shortened V by 7 bases and J by 8 bases, and 23 bases separated the two germline ends. CDR3 length: 15 residues. CDR1 is MDHEN, CDR2 SYDVKM, per germline. The complete variable domain, with remaining parts taken from reference TRBV28 and TRBJ1-1, reads DVKVTQSSRYLVKRTGEKVFLECVQDMDHENMFWYRQDPGLGLRLIYFSYDVKMKEKGDIPEGYSVSREKKERFSLILESASTNQTSMYLCASNLVATGPVEAFFGQGTRLTVV.

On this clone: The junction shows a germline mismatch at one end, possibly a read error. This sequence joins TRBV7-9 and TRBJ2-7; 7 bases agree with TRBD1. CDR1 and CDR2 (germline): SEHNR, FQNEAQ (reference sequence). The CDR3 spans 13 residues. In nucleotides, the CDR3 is TGTGCCAGCAGCGCGACAGGGACGAACGAGCGGTACTTC. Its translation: CASSATGTNERYF.

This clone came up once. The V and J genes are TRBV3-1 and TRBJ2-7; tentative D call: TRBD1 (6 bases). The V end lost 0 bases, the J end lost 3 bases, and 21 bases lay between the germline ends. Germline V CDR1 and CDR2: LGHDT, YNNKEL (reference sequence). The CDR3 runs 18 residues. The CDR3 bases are TGTGCCAGCAGCCAAGAGCGCCCCGATAGGGGGTCAAACTACGAGCAGTACTTC. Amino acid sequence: CASSQERPDRGSNYEQYF.

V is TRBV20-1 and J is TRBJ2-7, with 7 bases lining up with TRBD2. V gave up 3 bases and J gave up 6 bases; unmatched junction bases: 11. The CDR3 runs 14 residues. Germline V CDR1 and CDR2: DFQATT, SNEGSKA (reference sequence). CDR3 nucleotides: TGCAGTGCTAGCGGGATACTAGCGTTTTCCGAGCAGTACTTC. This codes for CSASGILAFSEQYF.

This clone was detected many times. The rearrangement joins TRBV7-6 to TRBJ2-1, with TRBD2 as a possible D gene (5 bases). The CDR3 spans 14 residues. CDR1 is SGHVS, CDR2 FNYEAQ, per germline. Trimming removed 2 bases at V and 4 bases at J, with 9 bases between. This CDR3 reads CASSLTGLYNEQFF. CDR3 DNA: TGTGCCAGCAGCTTAACCGGACTTTACAATGAGCAGTTCTTC. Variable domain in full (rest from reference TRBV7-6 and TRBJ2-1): GAGVSQSPRYKVTKRGQDVALRCDPISGHVSLYWYRQALGQGPEFLTYFNYEAQQDKSGLPNDRFSAERPEGSISTLTIQRTEQRDSAMYRCASSLTGLYNEQFFGPGTRLTVL.

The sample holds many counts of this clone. In DNA, the CDR3 is TGTGCCAGCAGCCAACAAGAAAACCATTCACCCCTCCACTTT. Protein product: CASSQQENHSPLHF. V usage is TRBV3-1 and J usage is TRBJ1-6, with unresolved D. Trimming cost V 2 bases and J 8 bases, with 10 bases left between them. The CDR3 runs to 14 residues. Germline V gene lookup returns CDR1 LGHDT and CDR2 YNNKEL (reference sequence).

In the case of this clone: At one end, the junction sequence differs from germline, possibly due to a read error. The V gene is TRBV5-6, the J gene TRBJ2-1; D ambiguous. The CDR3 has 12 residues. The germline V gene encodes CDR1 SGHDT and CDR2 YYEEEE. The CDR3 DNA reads TGTGCCAGCAGCGTTAACTACGATGAGCAGTTCTTC. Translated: CASSVNYDEQFF.

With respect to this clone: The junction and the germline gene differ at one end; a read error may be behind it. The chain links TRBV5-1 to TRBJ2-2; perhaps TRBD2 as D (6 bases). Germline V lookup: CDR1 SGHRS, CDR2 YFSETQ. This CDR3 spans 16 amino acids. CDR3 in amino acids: CASSLSAAGKGGELSF. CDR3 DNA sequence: TGCGCCAGCAGCTTGTCCGCGGCGGGAAAAGGCGGGGAGCTGTCTTTT.

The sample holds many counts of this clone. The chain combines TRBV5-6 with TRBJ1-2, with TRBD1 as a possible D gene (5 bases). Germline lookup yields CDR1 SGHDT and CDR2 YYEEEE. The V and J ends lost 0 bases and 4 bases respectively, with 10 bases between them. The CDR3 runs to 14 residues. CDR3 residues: CASSLEAGSYGYTF. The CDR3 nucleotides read TGTGCCAGCAGCTTGGAAGCAGGGAGCTATGGCTACACCTTC.

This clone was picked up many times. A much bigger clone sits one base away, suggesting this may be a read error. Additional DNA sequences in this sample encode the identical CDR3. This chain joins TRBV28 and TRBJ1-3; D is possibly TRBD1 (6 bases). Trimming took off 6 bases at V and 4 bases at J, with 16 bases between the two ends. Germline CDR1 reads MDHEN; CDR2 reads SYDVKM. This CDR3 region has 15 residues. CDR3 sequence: CASRGRTGPGNTIYF. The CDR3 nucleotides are TGTGCCAGCAGGGGTCGTACAGGGCCCGGAAACACCATATATTTT.